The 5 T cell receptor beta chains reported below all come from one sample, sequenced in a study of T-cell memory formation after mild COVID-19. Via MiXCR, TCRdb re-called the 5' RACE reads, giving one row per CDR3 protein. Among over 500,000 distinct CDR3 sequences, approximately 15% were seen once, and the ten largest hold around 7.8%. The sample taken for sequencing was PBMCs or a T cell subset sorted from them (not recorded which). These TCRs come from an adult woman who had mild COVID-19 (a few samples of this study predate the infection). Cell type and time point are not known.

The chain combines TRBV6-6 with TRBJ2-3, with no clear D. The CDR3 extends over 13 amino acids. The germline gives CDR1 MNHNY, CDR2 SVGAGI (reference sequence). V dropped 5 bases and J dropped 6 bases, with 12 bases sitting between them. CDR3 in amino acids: CASSPPYADTQYF. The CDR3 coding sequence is TGTGCCAGCAGTCCCCCGTACGCGGATACGCAGTATTTT.

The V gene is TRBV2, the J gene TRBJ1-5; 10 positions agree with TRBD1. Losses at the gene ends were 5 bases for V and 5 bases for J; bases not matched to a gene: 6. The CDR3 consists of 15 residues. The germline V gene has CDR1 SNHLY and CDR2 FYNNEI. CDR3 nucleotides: TGTGCCAGCAGTACGCGGGACAGGGGTGATCAGCCCCAGCATTTT. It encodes CASSTRDRGDQPQHF. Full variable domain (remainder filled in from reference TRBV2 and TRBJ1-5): EPEVTQTPSHQVTQMGQEVILRCVPISNHLYFYWYRQILGQKVEFLVSFYNNEISEKSEIFDDQFSVERPDGSNFTLKIRSTKLEDSAMYFCASSTRDRGDQPQHFGDGTRLSIL.

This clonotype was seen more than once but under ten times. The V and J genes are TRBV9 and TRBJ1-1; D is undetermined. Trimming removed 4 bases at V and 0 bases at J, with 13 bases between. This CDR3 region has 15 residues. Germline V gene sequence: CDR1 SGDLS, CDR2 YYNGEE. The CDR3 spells CASSPLWSLNTEAFF. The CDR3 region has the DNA TGTGCCAGCAGCCCCCTCTGGAGTTTGAACACTGAAGCTTTCTTT.

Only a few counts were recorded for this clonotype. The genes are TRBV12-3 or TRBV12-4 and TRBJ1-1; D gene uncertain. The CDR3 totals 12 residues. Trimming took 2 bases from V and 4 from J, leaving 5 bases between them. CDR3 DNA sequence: TGTGCCAGCAGTTTATACTCCACTGAAGCTTTCTTT. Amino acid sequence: CASSLYSTEAFF.

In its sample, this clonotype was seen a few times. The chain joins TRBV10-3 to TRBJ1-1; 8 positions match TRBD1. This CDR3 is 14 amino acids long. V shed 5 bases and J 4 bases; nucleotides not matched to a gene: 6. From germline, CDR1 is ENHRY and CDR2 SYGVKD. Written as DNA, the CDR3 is TGTGCCATCAGTTCGCAGGGGGCCGGCACTGAAGCTTTCTTT. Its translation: CAISSQGAGTEAFF.